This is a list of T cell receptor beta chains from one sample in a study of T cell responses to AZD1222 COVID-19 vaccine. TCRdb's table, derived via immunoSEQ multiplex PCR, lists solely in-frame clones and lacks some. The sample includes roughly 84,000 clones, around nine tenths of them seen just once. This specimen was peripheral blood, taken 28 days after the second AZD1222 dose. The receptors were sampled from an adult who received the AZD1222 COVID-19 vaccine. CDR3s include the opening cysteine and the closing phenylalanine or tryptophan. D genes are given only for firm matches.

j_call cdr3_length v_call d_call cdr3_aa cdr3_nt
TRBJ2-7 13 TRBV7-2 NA CASSQIPSGEQYF TGTGCCAGCAGCCAAATCCCGTCGGGTGAGCAGTACTTC
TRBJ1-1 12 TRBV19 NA CASSPGFPEAFF TGTGCCAGTAGTCCAGGGTTCCCTGAAGCTTTCTTT
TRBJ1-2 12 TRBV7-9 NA CASSFWGDGYTF TGTGCCAGCAGCTTCTGGGGGGATGGCTACACCTTC
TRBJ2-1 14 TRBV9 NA CASSPGRSYNEQFF TGTGCCAGCAGTCCGGGTAGGTCCTACAATGAGCAGTTCTTC
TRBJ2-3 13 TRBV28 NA CASSFTDADTQYF TGTGCCAGCAGTTTCACAGATGCAGATACGCAGTATTTT
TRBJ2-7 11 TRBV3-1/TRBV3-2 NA CASSQGVEQYF TGTGCCAGCAGCCAAGGGGTCGAGCAGTACTTC
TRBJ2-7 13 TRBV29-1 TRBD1 CSVRQGNNYEQYF TGCAGCGTTAGACAGGGGAATAATTACGAGCAGTACTTC
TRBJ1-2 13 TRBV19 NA CASRPGTGYGYTF TGTGCCAGTAGACCAGGGACCGGCTATGGCTACACCTTC
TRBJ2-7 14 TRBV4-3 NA CASSQGLGRHEQYF TGCGCCAGCAGCCAAGGATTGGGGCGACACGAGCAGTACTTC
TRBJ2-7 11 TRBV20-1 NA CSAGGGTEQYF TGCAGTGCAGGGGGGGGAACCGAGCAGTACTTC
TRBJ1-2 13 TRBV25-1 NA CASTKGGNYGYTF TGTGCCAGCACCAAAGGGGGTAACTATGGCTACACCTTC
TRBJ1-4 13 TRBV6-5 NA CASSPPGGSGLFF TGTGCCAGCAGTCCCCCCGGGGGCTCAGGGCTGTTTTTT
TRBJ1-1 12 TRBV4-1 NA CASRGLNTEAFF TGCGCCAGCAGAGGTTTGAACACTGAAGCTTTCTTT